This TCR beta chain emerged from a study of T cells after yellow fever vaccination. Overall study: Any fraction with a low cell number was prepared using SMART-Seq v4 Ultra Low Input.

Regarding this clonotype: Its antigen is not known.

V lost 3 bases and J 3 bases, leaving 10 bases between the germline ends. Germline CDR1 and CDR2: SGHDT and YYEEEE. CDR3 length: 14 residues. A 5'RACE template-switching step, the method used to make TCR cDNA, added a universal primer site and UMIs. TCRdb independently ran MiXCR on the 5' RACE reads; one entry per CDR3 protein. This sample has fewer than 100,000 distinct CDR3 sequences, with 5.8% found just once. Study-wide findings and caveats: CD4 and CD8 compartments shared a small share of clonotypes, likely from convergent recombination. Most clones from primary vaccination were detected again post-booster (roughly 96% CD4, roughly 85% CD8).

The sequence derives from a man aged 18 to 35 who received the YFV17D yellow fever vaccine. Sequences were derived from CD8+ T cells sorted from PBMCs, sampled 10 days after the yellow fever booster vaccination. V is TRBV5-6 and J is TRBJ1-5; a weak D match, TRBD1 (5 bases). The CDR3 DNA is TGTGCCAGCAGCTCCGGGGACGCCAATCAGCCCCAGCATTTT. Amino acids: CASSSGDANQPQHF.